The 13 T cell receptor beta chains below all came from one sample that was sequenced in a study of blood T cells in healthy people across ages. For the second PCR, which ran for roughly 6 to 11 cycles, a sample-barcoded 5' primer and a J-beta primer mix were used. TCRdb reprocessed the 5' RACE reads with MiXCR, giving one entry per CDR3 protein. The sample has roughly 800,000 distinct CDR3 sequences, roughly 35% seen once; the top ten hold 10% to 15%. The sample comprised blood. These receptors were obtained from a man aged 18-30 years in good health.

The CDR3 DNA sequence: TGTGCCAGCAGTTTACTCGGGGGCGCTGACACTGAAGCTTTCTTT. It yields the protein CASSLLGGADTEAFF. The chain joins TRBV27 to TRBJ1-1, with D perhaps TRBD1 (6 bases). Germline assignment: CDR1 MNHEY and CDR2 SMNVEV (reference sequence). The CDR3 loop spans 15 amino acids. The germline V and J ends were trimmed by 2 bases and 3 bases, with 13 bases remaining between them.

V gene TRBV6-1 combines with J gene TRBJ2-1; 8 bases are shared with TRBD2. The V and J ends lost 8 bases and 8 bases, in that order; junction bases with no gene match: 8. CDR1 is MNHNS and CDR2 is SASEGT in the germline V gene. The CDR3 is 13 residues long. The CDR3 reads CASRLAGGDEQFF. CDR3 DNA sequence: TGTGCCAGCCGGCTAGCGGGCGGAGATGAGCAGTTCTTC.

The genes are TRBV6-2 or TRBV6-3 and TRBJ2-5; TRBD1 matches at 7 bases. This CDR3 has 15 amino acids. The germline V gene encodes CDR1 MNHEY and CDR2 SVGEGT. V gave up 5 bases and J gave up 2 bases; unmatched junction bases: 8. The CDR3: CASSRGGWEQETQYF. The CDR3 DNA is TGTGCCAGCAGTAGAGGGGGCTGGGAGCAAGAGACCCAGTACTTC.

The chain is built from TRBV20-1 and TRBJ2-5, with 8 bases fitting TRBD2. V trimming: 6 bases; J trimming: 2 bases; junction bases outside the gene matches: 8. From germline, CDR1 is DFQATT and CDR2 SNEGSKA (reference sequence). CDR3 length: 14 amino acids. The CDR3 DNA reads as TGCAGTGCGGCAAAAGCGGGGGAGCAAGAGACCCAGTACTTC. Translation: CSAAKAGEQETQYF.

V usage is TRBV4-3 and J usage is TRBJ2-3; tentative D call: TRBD1 (5 bases). Germline V gives CDR1 LGHNA, CDR2 YSLEER. CDR3 size: 17 residues. V was clipped by 1 base and J by 1 base, with 15 bases between them. The CDR3 here is CASSQGLPVTGTDTQYF. DNA for the CDR3: TGCGCCAGCAGCCAAGGGTTACCAGTGACAGGCACAGATACGCAGTATTTT.

This clonotype has a handful of counts. V usage is TRBV5-1 and J usage is TRBJ1-2; D perhaps matches TRBD1 (5 bases). In germline, CDR1 is SGHRS, CDR2 YFSETQ. V was shortened by 4 bases and J by 3 bases, with 13 bases between the two germline ends. There are 14 residues in the CDR3. CDR3 nucleotides: TGCGCCAGCAGCCCGGGACCGGAGGACTATGGCTACACCTTC. Protein product: CASSPGPEDYGYTF.

The J gene is TRBJ2-7, the V gene TRBV12-3 or TRBV12-4; D is uncertain. The CDR3 extends over 12 amino acids. Trimming took 2 bases from V and 10 from J, leaving 12 bases between them. In DNA form, the CDR3 reads TGTGCCAGCAGTTTAATAGGGTATCTTCAGTACTTC. Protein: CASSLIGYLQYF.

The chain links TRBV12-3 or TRBV12-4 to TRBJ2-7; TRBD1 or TRBD2 may be the D gene (5 bases each). There are 14 residues in the CDR3. Trimming removed 7 bases from V and 7 bases from J, with 20 bases in between. Written as DNA, the CDR3 is TGTGCCAGCAACAACCGGGGACCCGTCAGAGAGCAGTACTTC. It specifies CASNNRGPVREQYF.

The genes are TRBV15 and TRBJ2-6; D gene unclear. Germline values: CDR1 LNHNV, CDR2 YYDKDF (reference sequence). The CDR3 spans 14 residues. The V gene lost 3 bases and the J gene lost 0 bases, with 3 bases spanning the gap. The CDR3 protein is CATSRDSGANVLTF. CDR3 coding DNA: TGTGCCACCAGCAGGGACTCTGGGGCCAACGTCCTGACTTTC.

The chain recombines TRBV30 with TRBJ1-1; TRBD1 might be the D (5 bases). Germline values: CDR1 GTSNPN, CDR2 SVGIG (reference sequence). The CDR3 spans 13 residues. The germline V and J ends were trimmed by 5 bases and 2 bases, with 12 bases remaining between them. This CDR3 reads CAWGGTANTEAFF. CDR3 coding DNA: TGTGCCTGGGGGGGGACCGCCAACACTGAAGCTTTCTTT.

The chain links TRBV20-1 to TRBJ1-1; 9 nucleotides line up with TRBD1. The V gene's germline CDR1 is DFQATT and CDR2 SNEGSKA (reference sequence). The CDR3 covers 15 residues. Losses at the gene ends were 1 base for V and 6 bases for J; bases not matched to a gene: 9. CDR3 nucleotide sequence: TGCAGTGCTAGAGGAGCTGACAGGGGGTACTCTGAAGCTTTCTTT. Residues: CSARGADRGYSEAFF.

Of note for this clonotype: At one end, the junction sequence differs from germline, possibly due to a read error. As DNA, the CDR3 is TGTGTCAGCAGCCGGGGACAGGGTGAATCACCCCTCCACTTT. Its protein product is CVSSRGQGESPLHF. The chain uses TRBV3-1 and TRBJ1-6; 9 nucleotides match TRBD1. This CDR3 comprises 14 residues. Germline loops: CDR1 LGHDT, CDR2 YNNKEL (reference sequence).

This clonotype was picked up many times. CDR3 amino acids: CASSRGDGTYEQYF. In DNA, the CDR3 is TGTGCCAGCAGCCGAGGGGACGGAACCTACGAGCAGTACTTC. J is TRBJ2-7 and V is TRBV12-3 or TRBV12-4, with D possibly being TRBD1 or TRBD2 (5 bases each). This CDR3 has 14 amino acids. V was clipped by 6 bases and J by 2 bases, with 14 bases between them.